These 26 T cell receptor beta chains came from one sample sequenced in a study of T cells in Graves' hyperthyroidism and ophthalmopathy (dated by TCRdb to between 2019 and 2020). The library was obtained by multiplex PCR. Sequencing was performed on an Illumina HiSeq 2000. The TCR beta CDR3 regions were amplified from the RNA transcripts. The TCR CDR3 was subjected to a first round of RT-PCR using the HTBI primer set and the Qiagen OneStep RT-PCR kit. The public reads were quality trimmed at Q25 with fastp and then assembled into clones with MiXCR by TCRdb, keeping productive beta chains. All rows with the same CDR3 protein become a single entry with the most common DNA and genes. The sample includes 450,000 to 700,000 distinct CDR3 sequences, with around 45% observed a single time. Around 7.7% of the sample goes to the ten largest clones. The sequenced sample consisted of peripheral blood or thyroid tissue (not recorded which). These receptors originate from a woman aged 18-29 years with Graves' hyperthyroidism.

This sequence joins TRBV9 and TRBJ2-7; D remains ambiguous. Germline values: CDR1 SGDLS, CDR2 YYNGEE. Trimming pared 2 bases from V and 0 bases from J, leaving 9 bases between. This CDR3 has 14 residues. In nucleotides, the CDR3 is TGTGCCAGCAGCGTTGCGGCCAGCTCCTACGAGCAGTACTTC. It is translated as CASSVAASSYEQYF.

On this clonotype: This could be a read error, since a much larger clone is one nucleotide away. The V gene is TRBV6-6, the J gene TRBJ2-7; TRBD2 agrees at 9 bases. The CDR3 extends over 17 amino acids. CDR1 is MNHNY, CDR2 SVGAGI, per germline (reference sequence). This CDR3 is CASGYLASGKSSYEQYF. The CDR3 bases are TGTGCCAGCGGTTACTTGGCTAGCGGGAAGAGCTCCTACGAGCAGTACTTC.

This clonotype was observed many times. The chain has TRBV5-1 and TRBJ2-2; TRBD2 is a possible D gene (5 bases). The germline V gene encodes CDR1 SGHRS and CDR2 YFSETQ. Trimming shortened V by 1 base and J by 0 bases, and 13 bases separated the two germline ends. There are 17 residues in the CDR3. The CDR3 loop reads CASSLIGEHANTGELFF. CDR3 bases: TGCGCCAGCAGCTTGATTGGGGAGCACGCGAACACCGGGGAGCTGTTTTTT.

This clonotype appeared many times. The rearrangement joins TRBV6-2 or TRBV6-3 to TRBJ1-1; possible D gene TRBD1, 6 bases. The CDR3 length is 13 residues. Trimming removed 5 bases from V and 7 bases from J, with 14 bases in between. The germline V gene has CDR1 MNHEY and CDR2 SVGEGT. CDR3 in amino acids: CASSDEGDLEAFF. Written as DNA, the CDR3 is TGTGCCAGCAGTGACGAGGGGGACCTTGAAGCTTTCTTT.

This clonotype was recorded at least ten times. The chain has TRBV12-3 or TRBV12-4 and TRBJ2-2, with 9 bases matching TRBD1. J gave up 6 bases and V 5 bases, and 7 bases lay outside the gene matches. The CDR3 sequence is 15 residues long. CDR3 nucleotides: TGTGCCAGCAGTCCAACAGGGGGCGCGGCCGGGGAGCTGTTTTTT. Amino acids: CASSPTGGAAGELFF.

This clonotype has a count of ten or more. J is TRBJ2-5 and V is TRBV5-8, with D perhaps matching TRBD2 (5 bases). V was trimmed by 4 bases and J by 0 bases, leaving 22 bases between them. Per the germline V gene, CDR1 is SGHTS and CDR2 is YDEGEE. The CDR3 is 18 residues long. CDR3 in DNA: TGTGCCAGCAGCAAGGAGGCGCACGGGTATGGTTACCAAGAGACCCAGTACTTC. Its translation is CASSKEAHGYGYQETQYF.

This clonotype was recorded many times. The chain carries TRBV20-1 and TRBJ2-7; TRBD1 aligns across 8 bases. Germline lookup yields CDR1 DFQATT and CDR2 SNEGSKA (reference sequence). Trimming at V came to 5 bases and at J to 3 bases, leaving 15 bases not matched to a gene. The length of the CDR3 is 16 residues. The CDR3 loop is CSAPGIGTGALYEQYF. The CDR3 DNA reads TGCAGTGCTCCTGGCATCGGGACAGGAGCGCTCTACGAGCAGTACTTC.

The chain links TRBV12-3 or TRBV12-4 to TRBJ1-6, with TRBD1 matching over 7 bases. The CDR3 spans 14 residues. The CDR3 DNA sequence: TGTGCAATTACGGACAGGCCAGGGAATTCACCCCTCCACTTT. It is translated as CAITDRPGNSPLHF.

This rearrangement joins TRBV29-1 to TRBJ2-5; 11 nucleotides line up with TRBD2. Looked up from germline, CDR1 is SQVTM and CDR2 is ANQGSEA. V trimming: 8 bases; J trimming: 7 bases; junction bases outside the gene matches: 6. This CDR3 is 12 amino acids long. The CDR3 DNA reads TGCAGCTTCGGGACTAGCGGACGGACCCAGTACTTC. This gives the protein CSFGTSGRTQYF.

In regard to this clonotype: Being one base from a much bigger clone, this may be a read error. The chain is built from TRBV5-1 and TRBJ1-2; the D is unclear. V was shortened by 7 bases and J by 3 bases, with 19 bases between the two germline ends. The germline V gene encodes CDR1 SGHRS and CDR2 YFSETQ. This CDR3 region has 15 residues. CDR3 region: CASDPWAESDYGYTF. CDR3 in DNA: TGCGCCAGCGACCCATGGGCAGAATCTGACTATGGCTACACCTTC.

V is TRBV7-8 and J is TRBJ2-7; D could derive from TRBD1 or TRBD2 (5 bases each). The CDR3 has 16 residues. V lost 0 bases and J lost 4, with 16 bases in between. Germline assignment: CDR1 SGHVS and CDR2 FQNEAQ. CDR3 in amino acids: CASSLAAPGATYEQYF. DNA for the CDR3: TGTGCCAGCAGCTTAGCGGCCCCCGGGGCAACATACGAGCAGTACTTC.

This clonotype appeared many times. The V call is TRBV7-9, the J call TRBJ2-5; 8 bases align to TRBD2. The length of the CDR3 is 18 residues. CDR1 is SEHNR and CDR2 is FQNEAQ in the germline V gene (reference sequence). The ends lost 0 bases at V and 2 bases at J; junction bases unmatched: 11. The CDR3 DNA follows: TGTGCCAGCAGCTTAGCGGGGACGGCTAGCGGGCTTCAAGAGACCCAGTACTTC. Its protein is CASSLAGTASGLQETQYF.

V and J are TRBV6-1 and TRBJ1-4; D unresolved. This CDR3 is 14 amino acids long. Trimming pared 3 bases from V and 4 bases from J, leaving 9 bases between. In germline, CDR1 is MNHNS, CDR2 SASEGT. CDR3 sequence: CASSETRLNEKLFF. In nucleotides, the CDR3 is TGTGCCAGCAGTGAGACCCGGCTTAATGAAAAACTGTTTTTT.

The chain employs TRBV20-1 and TRBJ2-7; TRBD1 might be the D (6 bases). The germline CDR1 and CDR2 sequences are DFQATT and SNEGSKA (reference sequence). Trimming removed 8 bases at V and 2 bases at J, with 10 bases between. The CDR3 sequence is 11 residues long. CDR3 DNA: TGCAGTTTTACAGGGCCCTACGAGCAGTACTTC. Translation gives CSFTGPYEQYF.

The J gene is TRBJ1-5, the V gene TRBV4-1, with a possible D match to TRBD1 (5 bases). Germline loops: CDR1 MGHRA, CDR2 YSYEKL. The V and J ends lost 1 base and 8 bases respectively, with 15 bases between them. The CDR3 runs 15 residues. The CDR3, as DNA: TGCGCCAGCAGCCAAGGGCTAGCGGGGGATGAGCCCCAGCATTTT. Translating gives CASSQGLAGDEPQHF.

This clonotype was seen at least ten times. The chain joins TRBV20-1 to TRBJ1-1; possibly TRBD1 for D (6 bases). The V end lost 0 bases, the J end lost 1 base, and 15 bases lay between the germline ends. CDR3 length: 16 amino acids. In germline, CDR1 is DFQATT, CDR2 SNEGSKA (reference sequence). CDR3 sequence (DNA): TGCAGTGCTAGAGATGTGGGAAGGGGGACGAACACTGAAGCTTTCTTT. Amino acids: CSARDVGRGTNTEAFF.

This clonotype was seen ten or more times. The chain is built from TRBV12-3 or TRBV12-4 and TRBJ2-7, with 11 bases identical to TRBD1. V lost 5 bases, J lost 9 bases, and 9 bases stayed unmatched. CDR3 length: 14 residues. In DNA form, the CDR3 reads TGTGCCAGCAGTCTCGGACAGGGGGCCGGTGGGCAGTACTTC. Translated: CASSLGQGAGGQYF.

This clonotype came up once. This chain joins TRBV2 and TRBJ1-2; D gene unclear. V was pared by 9 bases and J by 1 base, with 15 bases between. CDR3 length: 14 residues. Germline V gene lookup returns CDR1 SNHLY and CDR2 FYNNEI. For the CDR3, the DNA is TGTGCCAGTGATCAGCGGAGTCATAACTATGGCTACACCTTC. Translated: CASDQRSHNYGYTF.

This clonotype has only a few counts. A much larger clone lies one base from this, so it may be a read error. The rearrangement links TRBV19 to TRBJ2-7; the D call may be TRBD1 or TRBD2 (5 bases each). CDR3 length: 11 residues. Per the germline V gene, CDR1 is LNHDA and CDR2 is SQIVND (reference sequence). The CDR3 loop is CVSSEGHEQYF. CDR3 nucleotide sequence: TGTGTCAGTAGTGAGGGACACGAGCAGTACTTC.

V usage is TRBV7-2 and J usage is TRBJ2-3; 12 bases line up with TRBD2. The CDR3 is 17 amino acids. Germline trimming cut 4 bases from V and 5 bases from J; bases unmatched to any gene: 10. Germline loops: CDR1 SGHTA, CDR2 FQGNSA. The CDR3 DNA sequence: TGTGCCAGCAGCTCTATGGGGCTAGCGGGAGGGCAAGATACGCAGTATTTT. Translation gives CASSSMGLAGGQDTQYF. Together with reference TRBV7-2 and TRBJ2-3, the CDR3 gives the full variable domain: GAGVSQSPSNKVTEKGKDVELRCDPISGHTALYWYRQSLGQGLEFLIYFQGNSAPDKSGLPSDRFSAERTGGSVSTLTIQRTQQEDSAVYLCASSSMGLAGGQDTQYFGPGTRLTVL.

This clonotype was detected once. V gene TRBV4-2 combines with J gene TRBJ1-2, with no clear D. V shed 4 bases and J shed 8 bases, with 11 bases lying between them. The CDR3 runs to 12 residues. Germline loops: CDR1 LGHNA, CDR2 YNFKEQ. The CDR3 is CASSLGPEGYTF. In nucleotides, the CDR3 is TGTGCCAGCAGCCTCGGGCCCGAGGGCTACACCTTC.

This clonotype came up a few times. V and J are TRBV7-2 and TRBJ1-4, with D possibly TRBD1 on 5 matching bases. With 5 bases removed from V and 3 bases from J, the gap between germline ends came to 13 bases. Germline V gives CDR1 SGHTA, CDR2 FQGNSA. The CDR3 extends over 15 amino acids. The CDR3 loop reads CASSPEGTPNEKLFF. The CDR3, as DNA: TGTGCCAGCAGCCCGGAAGGGACTCCTAATGAAAAACTGTTTTTT.

This clonotype was counted a single time. This chain joins TRBV12-3 or TRBV12-4 and TRBJ2-3; 10 bases fit TRBD2. The junction had 18 bases not matched to a gene; V was cut back by 4 bases and J by 5 bases. The CDR3 consists of 19 residues. CDR3 in amino acids: CASSSSFGWLAGVLDTQYF. The CDR3 DNA is TGTGCCAGCAGTTCTTCCTTCGGGTGGCTAGCGGGAGTGCTAGATACGCAGTATTTT.

The J gene is TRBJ1-6, the V gene TRBV12-3 or TRBV12-4; possibly TRBD1 for D (5 bases). This CDR3 has 12 residues. With 6 bases removed from V and 13 bases from J, the gap between germline ends came to 13 bases. CDR3 protein: CASSPGRGPLHF. CDR3 bases: TGTGCCAGCAGCCCAGGACGGGGGCCCCTCCACTTT.

The sample holds many counts of this clonotype. The chain couples TRBV6-1 to TRBJ2-5, with no clear D. V lost 6 bases, J lost 5 bases, and 10 bases lay in between. Germline V lookup: CDR1 MNHNS, CDR2 SASEGT. The CDR3 consists of 12 residues. CDR3 protein: CASSRSWETQYF. As DNA, the CDR3 is TGTGCCAGCAGCAGGAGTTGGGAGACCCAGTACTTC.

Concerning this clonotype itself: One end of the junction is discordant with germline, which a read error may explain. The V and J genes are TRBV2 and TRBJ2-5; D gene unclear. Germline V gives CDR1 SNHLY, CDR2 FYNNEI. The length of the CDR3 is 11 residues. The CDR3 protein is CAGSEGETQYF. CDR3 nucleotide sequence: TGTGCCGGCAGTGAAGGAGAGACCCAGTACTTC.